This T cell receptor beta chain was captured in a study of blood T cell repertoires in COVID-19. Study overall: Sample material is recorded as cDNA or gDNA derived from T cells, B-cell-depleted T cells, or PBMCs.

From germline, CDR1 is MNHEY and CDR2 SVGAGI. V lost 8 bases and J lost 2, with 9 bases in between. There are 12 residues in the CDR3. The repertoire was sequenced with immunoSEQ multiplex PCR; TCRdb's copy has only in-frame clones and lacks some. The sample holds tens of thousands of clones, around 85% seen once. The rearrangement links TRBV6-5 to TRBJ1-1, with D perhaps matching TRBD1 (5 bases). This clonotype was sampled from a man at least 80 years old with acute or convalescent COVID-19. Sequencing used peripheral blood. The CDR3 region has the DNA TGTGCCAGCTCCAGGGATAACACTGAAGCTTTCTTT. This codes for CASSRDNTEAFF.